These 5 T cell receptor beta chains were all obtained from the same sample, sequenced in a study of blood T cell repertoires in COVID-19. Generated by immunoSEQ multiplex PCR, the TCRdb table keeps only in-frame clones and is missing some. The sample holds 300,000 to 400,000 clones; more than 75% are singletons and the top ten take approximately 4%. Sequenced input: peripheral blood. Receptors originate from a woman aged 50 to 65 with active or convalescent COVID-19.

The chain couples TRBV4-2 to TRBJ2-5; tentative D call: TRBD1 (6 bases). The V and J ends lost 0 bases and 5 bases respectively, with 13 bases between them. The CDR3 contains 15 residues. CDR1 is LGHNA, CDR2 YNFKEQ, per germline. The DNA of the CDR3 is TGTGCCAGCAGCCAAGAGATCTCACAGGGTGAGACCCAGTACTTC. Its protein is CASSQEISQGETQYF.

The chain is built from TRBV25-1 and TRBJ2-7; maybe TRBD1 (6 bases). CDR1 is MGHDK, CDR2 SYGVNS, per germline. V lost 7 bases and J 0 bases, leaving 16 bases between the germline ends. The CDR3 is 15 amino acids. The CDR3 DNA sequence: TGTGCCAGCACGGTGGGGGCAGGGAGCTCCTACGAGCAGTACTTC. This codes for CASTVGAGSSYEQYF.

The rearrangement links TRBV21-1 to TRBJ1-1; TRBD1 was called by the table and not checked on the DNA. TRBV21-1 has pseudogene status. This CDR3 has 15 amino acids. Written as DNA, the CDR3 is TGTGCCAGCAGCATCGGGACAGGGGCGTACACTGAAGCTTTCTTT. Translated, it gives CASSIGTGAYTEAFF.

The CDR3 protein is CASSGLAGGSVGAKNIQYF. The CDR3, as DNA: TGTGCCAGCAGCGGATTAGCGGGGGGCTCCGTTGGAGCCAAAAACATTCAGTACTTC. This chain uses TRBV9 with TRBJ2-4; 10 bases line up with TRBD2. The CDR3 loop spans 19 amino acids. V shed 3 bases and J 0 bases; nucleotides not matched to a gene: 12. Germline V gene sequence: CDR1 SGDLS, CDR2 YYNGEE.

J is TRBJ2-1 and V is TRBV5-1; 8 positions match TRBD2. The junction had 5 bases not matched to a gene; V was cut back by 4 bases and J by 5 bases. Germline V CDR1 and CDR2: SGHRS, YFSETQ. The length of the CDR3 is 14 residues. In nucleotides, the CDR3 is TGCGCCAGCAGCAGCGGGAGTGCCCACAATGAGCAGTTCTTC. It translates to CASSSGSAHNEQFF.